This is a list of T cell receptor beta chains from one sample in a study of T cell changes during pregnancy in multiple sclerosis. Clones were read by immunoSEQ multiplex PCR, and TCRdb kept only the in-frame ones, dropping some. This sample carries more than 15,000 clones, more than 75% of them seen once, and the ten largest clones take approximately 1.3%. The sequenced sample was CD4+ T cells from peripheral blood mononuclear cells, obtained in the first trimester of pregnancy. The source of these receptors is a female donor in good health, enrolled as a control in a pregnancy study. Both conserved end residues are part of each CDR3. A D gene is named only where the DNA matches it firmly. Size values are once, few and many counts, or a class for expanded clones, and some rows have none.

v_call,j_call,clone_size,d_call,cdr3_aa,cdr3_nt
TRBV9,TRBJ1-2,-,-,CASRAGFYGYTF,TGTGCCAGCAGAGCAGGGTTCTATGGCTACACCTTC
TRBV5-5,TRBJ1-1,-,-,CASSWTDTNTEAFF,TGTGCCAGCAGCTGGACAGATACGAACACTGAAGCTTTCTTT
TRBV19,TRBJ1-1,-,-,CASSIRVNTEAFF,TGTGCCAGTAGTATCAGGGTGAACACTGAAGCTTTCTTT
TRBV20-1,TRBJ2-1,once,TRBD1,CSVGTAAGQFF,TGCAGTGTCGGGACAGCCGCGGGGCAGTTCTTC
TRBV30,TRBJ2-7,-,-,CAWSVAGDEQYF,TGTGCCTGGAGTGTCGCGGGCGACGAGCAGTACTTC
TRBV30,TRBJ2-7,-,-,CACERQLLYEQYF,TGTGCCTGTGAACGACAGCTCCTCTACGAGCAGTACTTC
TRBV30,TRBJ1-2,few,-,CAWIPRLANYGYTF,TGTGCCTGGATTCCGCGGTTAGCTAACTATGGCTACACCTTC
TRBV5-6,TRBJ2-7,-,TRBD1,CASHWTGEQTEQYF,TGTGCCAGCCACTGGACAGGGGAACAAACCGAGCAGTACTTC
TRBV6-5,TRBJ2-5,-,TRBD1,CASGGQGASRETQYF,TGTGCCAGCGGCGGACAGGGGGCGTCGAGAGAGACCCAGTACTTC
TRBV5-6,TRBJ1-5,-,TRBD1,CASSLRDRISNQPQHF,TGTGCCAGCAGCTTGAGGGACAGAATTAGCAATCAGCCCCAGCATTTT
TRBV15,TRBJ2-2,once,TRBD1,CATSRSGQGRHTGELFF,TGTGCCACCAGCAGGAGTGGACAGGGGAGACACACCGGGGAGCTGTTTTTT
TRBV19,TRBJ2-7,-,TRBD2,CASSPRTSGRTTYEQYF,TGTGCCAGTAGTCCCCGGACTAGCGGGAGGACAACCTACGAGCAGTACTTC
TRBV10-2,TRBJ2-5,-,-,CASSPLSGGGQGTQYF,TGCGCCAGCAGTCCTCTTAGCGGCGGGGGCCAGGGGACCCAGTACTTC
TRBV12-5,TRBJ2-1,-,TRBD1,CASGVQGSSSYNEQFF,TGTGCTAGTGGCGTACAGGGGTCGAGCTCCTACAATGAGCAGTTCTTC
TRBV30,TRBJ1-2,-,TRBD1,CAWQSDRGENYGYTF,TGTGCCTGGCAGAGTGACAGGGGAGAAAACTATGGCTACACCTTC